The 10 T cell receptor beta chains below all came from one sample that was sequenced in a study of blood T cell repertoires in COVID-19. TCRdb's table, derived via immunoSEQ multiplex PCR, lists solely in-frame clones and lacks some. This table holds roughly 250,000 clones, around 83% found once. Material for sequencing was peripheral blood. The receptor source for this set is a woman in her forties or fifties with acute or convalescent COVID-19.

The chain recombines TRBV12-5 with TRBJ1-2, with D possibly TRBD1 on 6 matching bases. The CDR3 contains 11 residues. Trimming cost V 6 bases and J 8 bases, with 10 bases left between them. The germline V gene encodes CDR1 LGHNT and CDR2 FRNRAP. This CDR3 reads CASGSTGGYTF. The CDR3 DNA sequence: TGTGCTAGTGGATCCACAGGGGGCTACACCTTC.

CDR3 sequence (DNA): TGTGCCAGCAGCCAACCACAGCTCGGAAGCACTGAAGCTTTCTTT. This translates into CASSQPQLGSTEAFF. V is TRBV4-2 and J is TRBJ1-1, with D hard to call. CDR3 size: 15 residues. Trimming took 2 bases from V and 4 from J, leaving 14 bases between them. CDR1 and CDR2 (germline): LGHNA, YNFKEQ.

In this sample, this clone turned up once. The CDR3 spells CASSSGRRGPNEQYF. DNA for the CDR3: TGTGCCAGCAGCTCCGGTCGGCGGGGACCCAACGAGCAGTACTTC. The chain joins TRBV6-2 or TRBV6-3 to TRBJ2-7; a possible D gene is TRBD2 (6 bases). This CDR3 is 15 amino acids long. Germline V gene lookup returns CDR1 MNHEY and CDR2 SVGEGT. The V and J ends lost 6 bases and 5 bases respectively, with 20 bases between them.

This chain uses TRBV19 with TRBJ2-4, with TRBD2 matching over 10 bases. The V and J ends lost 1 base and 0 bases, in that order; junction bases with no gene match: 6. The V gene's germline CDR1 is LNHDA and CDR2 SQIVND (reference sequence). The CDR3 has 18 residues. The CDR3 region is CASSIGLAGVLAKNIQYF. In DNA, the CDR3 is TGTGCCAGTAGTATAGGGCTAGCGGGGGTGCTAGCCAAAAACATTCAGTACTTC.

J is TRBJ2-2 and V is TRBV12-2; the table gives TRBD2 as D, unverified against the DNA. TRBV12-2 is flagged as a pseudogene. CDR3 size: 12 residues. The CDR3 coding sequence is TGTGCAAGTCGCGACGGGGCCGGGGAGCTGTTTTTT. It codes for CASRDGAGELFF.

This clone was detected ten times or more. This chain joins TRBV5-6 and TRBJ2-1, with 10 bases identical to TRBD1. CDR1 and CDR2 from the germline V gene are SGHDT and YYEEEE. The V gene end was trimmed by 3 bases and the J gene end by 8 bases; junction bases not matched to a gene: 8. The CDR3 runs 15 residues. The CDR3 here is CASSSRDRGLYEQFF. The CDR3 nucleotides read TGTGCCAGCAGCTCCCGCGACAGGGGGCTTTATGAGCAGTTCTTC.

This chain uses TRBV12-2 with TRBJ2-1; the table's D call, TRBD2, has no DNA check behind it. TRBV12-2 is reported as a pseudogene. The CDR3 consists of 14 residues. For the CDR3, the DNA is TGTGCAAGTCGCTTAAACAAGCGACGGAATGAGCAGTTCTTC. Translation gives CASRLNKRRNEQFF.

The rearrangement links TRBV4-3 to TRBJ1-5, with D hard to call. This CDR3 contains 15 residues. The ends were cut back, 0 bases at V and 7 bases at J, with 13 bases in the middle. CDR1 and CDR2 from the germline V gene are LGHNA and YSLEER. CDR3 amino acids: CASSQDGRGGQPQHF. DNA for the CDR3: TGCGCCAGCAGCCAAGATGGGCGGGGAGGACAGCCCCAGCATTTT.

This clone was seen a few times. The gene calls are TRBV7-9 and TRBJ2-3; D is unclear. Germline assignment: CDR1 SEHNR and CDR2 FQNEAQ (reference sequence). V shed 5 bases and J shed 4 bases, with 7 bases lying between them. CDR3 length: 12 amino acids. CDR3 amino acids: CASSPEADTQYF. In DNA form, the CDR3 reads TGTGCCAGCAGCCCCGAGGCAGATACGCAGTATTTT.

This clone has just one count. V gene TRBV6-5 combines with J gene TRBJ2-1, with 13 bases lining up with TRBD2. The ends lost 7 bases at V and 15 bases at J; junction bases unmatched: 12. Germline-derived CDR1 and CDR2 are MNHEY and SVGAGI. This CDR3 is built from 14 residues. The CDR3 sequence: CASTEGLAGDPWFF. CDR3 bases: TGTGCCAGCACCGAAGGACTAGCGGGGGACCCTTGGTTCTTC.